This TCR beta chain was recorded in a study of Ad26.COV2.S vaccination and SARS-CoV-2 variants. Treatment reported: around 19 received Ad26.COV2.S at low or high dose, single or two shots; 5 received placebo; per-sample allocation not given. Samples came from day 63 after the first vaccine or placebo injection. Method: immunoSEQ multiplex PCR; TCRdb's copy keeps in-frame clones and lacks some. Of fewer than 400,000 clones listed, 86% were seen once; the top ten hold 1.5% to 2.5%. Germline V gene sequence: CDR1 SGHRS, CDR2 YFSETQ. The CDR3 covers 15 residues. V lost 0 bases and J lost 8, with 15 bases in between.

The material was peripheral blood, obtained in a trial of Ad26.COV2.S vaccine versus placebo. This clonotype was obtained from a person between 18 and 65 years old who received the Ad26.COV2.S COVID-19 vaccine or a placebo. The rearrangement links TRBV5-1 to TRBJ2-4, with D perhaps TRBD1 (5 bases). The chain's CDR3 is CASSLGQGLWHIQYF. CDR3 coding DNA: TGCGCCAGCAGCTTGGGGCAGGGCCTATGGCACATTCAGTACTTC.